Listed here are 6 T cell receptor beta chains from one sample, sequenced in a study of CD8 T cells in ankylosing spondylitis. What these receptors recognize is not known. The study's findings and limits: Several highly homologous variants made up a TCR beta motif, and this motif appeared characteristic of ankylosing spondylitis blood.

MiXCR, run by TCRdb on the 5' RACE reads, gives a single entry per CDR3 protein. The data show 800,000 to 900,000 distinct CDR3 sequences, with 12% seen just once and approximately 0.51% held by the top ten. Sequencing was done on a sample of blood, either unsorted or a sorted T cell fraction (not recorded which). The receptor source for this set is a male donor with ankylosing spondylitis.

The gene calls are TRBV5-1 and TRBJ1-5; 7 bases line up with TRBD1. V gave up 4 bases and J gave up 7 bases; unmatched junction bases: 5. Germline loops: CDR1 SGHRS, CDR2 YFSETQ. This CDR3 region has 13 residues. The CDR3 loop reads CASSVTGLQPQHF. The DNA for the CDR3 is TGCGCCAGCAGCGTGACAGGGCTCCAGCCCCAGCATTTT.

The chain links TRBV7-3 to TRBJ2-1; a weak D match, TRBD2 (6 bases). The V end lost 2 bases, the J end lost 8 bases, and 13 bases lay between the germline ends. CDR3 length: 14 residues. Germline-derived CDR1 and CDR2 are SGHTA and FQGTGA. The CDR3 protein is CASSLGGARDEQFF. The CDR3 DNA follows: TGTGCCAGCAGCTTAGGCGGGGCGAGGGATGAGCAGTTCTTC.

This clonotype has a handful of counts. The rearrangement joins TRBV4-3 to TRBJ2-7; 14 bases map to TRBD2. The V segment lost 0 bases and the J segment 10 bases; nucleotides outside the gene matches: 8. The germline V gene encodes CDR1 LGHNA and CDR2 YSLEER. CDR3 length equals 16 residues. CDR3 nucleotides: TGCGCCAGCAGCCAAGATCGGGGACTAGCGGGAGTGAGACAGTACTTC. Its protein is CASSQDRGLAGVRQYF.

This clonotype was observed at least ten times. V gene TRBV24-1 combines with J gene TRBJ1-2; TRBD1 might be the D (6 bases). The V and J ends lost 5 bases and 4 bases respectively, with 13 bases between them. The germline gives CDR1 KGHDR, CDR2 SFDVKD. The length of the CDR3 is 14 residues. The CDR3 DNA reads TGTGCCACCAGTGGGGCCGGGACAAGCTATGGCTACACCTTC. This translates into CATSGAGTSYGYTF.

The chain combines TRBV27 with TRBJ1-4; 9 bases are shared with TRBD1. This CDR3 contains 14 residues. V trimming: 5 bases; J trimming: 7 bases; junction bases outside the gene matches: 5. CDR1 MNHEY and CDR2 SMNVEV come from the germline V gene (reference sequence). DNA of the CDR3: TGTGCCAGCAGTGGACAGGGGAAAGGTGAAAAACTGTTTTTT. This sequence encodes CASSGQGKGEKLFF.

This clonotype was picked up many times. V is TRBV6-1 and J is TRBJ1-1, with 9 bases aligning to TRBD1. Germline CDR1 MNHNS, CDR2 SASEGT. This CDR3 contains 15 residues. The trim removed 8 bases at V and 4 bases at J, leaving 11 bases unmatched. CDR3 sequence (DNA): TGTGCCAGCTCTTCTGGACAGGGGTATGGCACTGAAGCTTTCTTT. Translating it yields CASSSGQGYGTEAFF.